The following is a TCR beta chain sequence with its context. Its antigen is undetermined. Method: immunoSEQ multiplex PCR; TCRdb's copy keeps in-frame clones and lacks some. The data contain about 99,000 clones, roughly 86% of them singletons. The record originates from a study of T cell responses to AZD1222 COVID-19 vaccine. The CDR3 is 12 amino acids. Germline CDR1 and CDR2: SGHVS and FQNEAQ. Trimming took off 5 bases at V and 6 bases at J, with 11 bases between the two ends. Study observations and caveats: Distributed over spike, vaccine-associated CD4 TCRs predominated at 160-218 and 743-854. Donor demographics were predominantly white British with a female majority; clonal diversity may be underestimated. Baseline seropositivity occurred in only a handful of AZD1222 recipients. Repertoires in all cases were sampled only once the peak T cell response had passed.

The J gene is TRBJ2-7, the V gene TRBV7-8, with unresolved D. The material was peripheral blood, obtained 28 days after the second dose of the MenACWY control vaccine. This TCR derives from an adult who received the MenACWY meningococcal vaccine as a control. CDR3 in amino acids: CASSLARPEQYF. CDR3 in DNA: TGTGCCAGCAGCCTGGCTCGTCCCGAGCAGTACTTC.